The 2 T cell receptor beta chains reported below all come from one sample, sequenced in a study of shared clonotypes between healthy human individuals. Libraries were prepared by immunoSEQ multiplex PCR; TCRdb keeps only in-frame clonotypes and omits some of them. The sample comprises millions of clones, 80% to 95% of which are singletons, and about 0.37% rests with the top ten. The sample was naive CD4+ T cells from PBMCs. Subset described: CD45RA+ positively selected. These receptors were taken from a man in his late teens or twenties in good health. Some clones in this sample may be carry-over from other donors' samples.

The V call is TRBV28, the J call TRBJ1-4, with D possibly being TRBD1 (6 bases). The V gene's germline CDR1 is MDHEN and CDR2 SYDVKM. V shed 3 bases and J shed 10 bases, with 27 bases lying between them. This CDR3 has 18 residues. The CDR3 DNA reads TGTGCCAGCAGTTTTGTCGGGGAACAGGGTCTGACCTCGTCAAAACTGTTTTTT. Translation: CASSFVGEQGLTSSKLFF.

This chain uses TRBV7-9 with TRBJ1-1; TRBD1 is a possible D gene (5 bases). Trimming stripped 2 bases from V and 3 bases from J, with 10 bases between. The CDR3 is 14 residues long. CDR1 and CDR2 (germline): SEHNR, FQNEAQ (reference sequence). The CDR3 loop reads CASSLLIGDTEAFF. The DNA for the CDR3 is TGTGCCAGCAGCTTATTGATAGGGGACACTGAAGCTTTCTTT.